The 26 T cell receptor beta chains listed next were all sequenced from one sample in a study of liver allograft versus peripheral blood T cells. At the level of the study: The study compared liver allograft T cell receptor repertoires against peripheral blood repertoires of liver transplant recipients.

TCRdb independently ran MiXCR on the reads; one entry per CDR3 protein. The sample lists 3,400 or so distinct CDR3 sequences, more than 14% seen once, with 3.2% in the top ten. All receptors derive from a human patient who had a liver transplant. Some T cells may have originated in the graft donor.

This clonotype is judged medium-sized. The chain links TRBV19 to TRBJ2-2, with 7 bases identical to TRBD1. The germline V gene has CDR1 LNHDA and CDR2 SQIVND (reference sequence). V trimming: 4 bases; J trimming: 7 bases; junction bases outside the gene matches: 3. The CDR3 has 13 residues. Here the CDR3 DNA reads TGTGCCAGTAGTAAGACAGGGTTCGGGGAGCTGTTTTTT. It specifies CASSKTGFGELFF.

In its sample, this clonotype ranks as medium-sized. V is TRBV5-1 and J is TRBJ1-2; TRBD1 is a possible D gene (6 bases). V was shortened by 4 bases and J by 1 base, with 17 bases between the two germline ends. Germline V lookup: CDR1 SGHRS, CDR2 YFSETQ. The CDR3 length is 16 residues. As DNA, the CDR3 is TGCGCCAGCAGCGCGACCGGGACACGGCTTAACTATGGCTACACCTTC. It codes for CASSATGTRLNYGYTF.

By share of the sample, this clonotype is medium-sized. The chain is built from TRBV28 and TRBJ2-7; D call uncertain. Germline V CDR1 and CDR2: MDHEN, SYDVKM. The V end was cut by 7 bases, the J end by 2 bases, with 15 bases between. This CDR3 is built from 14 residues. Here the CDR3 DNA reads TGTGCCAGCAACCGGCCTTTGCATACCTACGAGCAGTACTTC. Protein product: CASNRPLHTYEQYF.

A note on this clonotype: Sequence at one end of the junction differs from germline and may be a read error. The J gene is TRBJ1-4, the V gene TRBV28; D is ambiguous. Germline V gives CDR1 MDHEN, CDR2 SYDVKM. The CDR3 is made up of 12 amino acids. The CDR3 nucleotides are TGTGCCAGTCGACGGGGTAATGAAAAACTGTCTTTT. Protein: CASRRGNEKLSF.

Within the sample, this clonotype is medium-sized. The CDR3 nucleotides are TGTGCCAGCAGTTTACGGGAGAACACTGAAGCTTTCTTT. Amino acid sequence: CASSLRENTEAFF. V usage is TRBV27 and J usage is TRBJ1-1, with unresolved D. This CDR3 has 13 amino acids. Germline assignment: CDR1 MNHEY and CDR2 SMNVEV (reference sequence). V lost 2 bases to trimming and J lost 1 base, with 5 bases between them.

In this sample, this clonotype turned up many times. This sequence joins TRBV27 and TRBJ2-1; D is unclear. Germline assignment: CDR1 MNHEY and CDR2 SMNVEV (reference sequence). CDR3 length: 13 amino acids. Trimming cost V 6 bases and J 4 bases, with 10 bases left between them. The CDR3 sequence: CASSRLAYNEQFF. DNA of the CDR3: TGTGCCAGCAGCCGCCTGGCGTACAATGAGCAGTTCTTC.

This clonotype is judged medium-sized (0.01 to 0.1%). The genes are TRBV19 and TRBJ1-4; TRBD1 is a possible D gene (6 bases). The germline CDR1 and CDR2 sequences are LNHDA and SQIVND (reference sequence). Trimming removed 8 bases from V and 7 bases from J, with 14 bases in between. The CDR3 is made up of 13 amino acids. CDR3 in DNA: TGTGCCAGTTCTCGGGACACCTTTGAAAAACTGTTTTTT. It specifies CASSRDTFEKLFF.

This clonotype is labeled as medium-sized. V is TRBV27 and J is TRBJ2-3; D uncertain. The CDR3 is 16 amino acids. Germline-derived CDR1 and CDR2 are MNHEY and SMNVEV (reference sequence). Trimming stripped 5 bases from V and 4 bases from J, with 19 bases between. CDR3 bases: TGTGCCAGCAGTCGTCGGACCGGTTCCCCCGCAGATACGCAGTATTTT. This encodes CASSRRTGSPADTQYF.

J is TRBJ2-6 and V is TRBV12-3 or TRBV12-4; D is perhaps TRBD2 (6 bases). The CDR3 totals 19 residues. The V and J ends lost 1 base and 0 bases respectively, with 16 bases between them. The CDR3 region is CASSLGRGLNHSGANVLTF. DNA of the CDR3: TGTGCCAGCAGTTTAGGGAGGGGACTGAACCACTCTGGGGCCAACGTCCTGACTTTC.

J is TRBJ1-4 and V is TRBV5-1; TRBD1 matches at 7 bases. J was trimmed by 7 bases and V by 0 bases; bases with no gene match: 0. The germline CDR1 and CDR2 sequences are SGHRS and YFSETQ. This CDR3 is built from 13 residues. The CDR3 spells CASSLGQGEKLFF. The CDR3 nucleotides read TGCGCCAGCAGCTTGGGACAGGGTGAAAAACTGTTTTTT. The full variable domain, with the rest looked up from reference TRBV5-1 and TRBJ1-4, is KAGVTQTPRYLIKTRGQQVTLSCSPISGHRSVSWYQQTPGQGLQFLFEYFSETQRNKGNFPGRFSGRQFSNSRSEMNVSTLELGDSALYLCASSLGQGEKLFFGSGTQLSVL.

This clonotype counts as large. The V and J genes are TRBV29-1 and TRBJ1-1; D is unresolved. Germline V gives CDR1 SQVTM, CDR2 ANQGSEA. There are 13 residues in the CDR3. Between the trimmed V and J ends, which lost 2 bases and 0 bases, there was a span of 7 bases. CDR3 loop: CSVENSMNTEAFF. Here the CDR3 DNA reads TGCAGCGTTGAAAACAGCATGAACACTGAAGCTTTCTTT.

In its sample, this clonotype is medium-sized. The chain is built from TRBV6-2 or TRBV6-3 and TRBJ2-2; 8 bases match TRBD2. The CDR3 is 22 residues long. Losses at the gene ends were 6 bases for V and 2 bases for J; bases not matched to a gene: 26. Germline V gene data show CDR1 as MNHEY and CDR2 as SVGEGT. The CDR3 sequence is CASSTARFTSGANTLNTGELFF. For the CDR3, the DNA is TGTGCCAGCAGCACTGCTCGGTTTACTAGCGGAGCGAACACACTCAACACCGGGGAGCTGTTTTTT.

By its share, this clonotype is medium-sized. The gene calls are TRBV9 and TRBJ2-3; TRBD2 aligns across 9 bases. Germline CDR1 reads SGDLS; CDR2 reads YYNGEE. V lost 0 bases to trimming and J lost 3 bases; unmatched junction nucleotides: 8. This CDR3 is 17 amino acids long. For the CDR3, the DNA is TGTGCCAGCAGCGTAGCTACTCGGGCGGGAGGGACAGATACGCAGTATTTT. Its protein product is CASSVATRAGGTDTQYF. Full variable domain (rest looked up from reference TRBV9 and TRBJ2-3): DSGVTQTPKHLITATGQRVTLRCSPRSGDLSVYWYQQSLDQGLQFLIQYYNGEERAKGNILERFSAQQFPDLHSELNLSSLELGDSALYFCASSVATRAGGTDTQYFGPGTRLTVL.

This clonotype is labeled as medium-sized (0.01 to 0.1%). The V gene is TRBV7-9, the J gene TRBJ1-4, with D perhaps TRBD1 (6 bases). The CDR3 loop spans 15 amino acids. Trimming stripped 1 base from V and 4 bases from J, with 10 bases between. Germline V gives CDR1 SEHNR, CDR2 FQNEAQ (reference sequence). CDR3 protein: CASSLERTDNEKLFF. In DNA, the CDR3 is TGTGCCAGCAGCTTAGAGAGGACAGATAATGAAAAACTGTTTTTT.

Sample share makes this clonotype large. The chain links TRBV6-1 to TRBJ1-1, with no clear D. Trimming left V 0 bases short and J 2 bases short, with 10 bases between. Germline loops: CDR1 MNHNS, CDR2 SASEGT. The CDR3 is 15 residues long. The CDR3 loop reads CASSEALLTNTEAFF. CDR3 DNA sequence: TGTGCCAGCAGTGAAGCCCTTCTGACAAACACTGAAGCTTTCTTT.

V is TRBV5-4 and J is TRBJ2-3; 12 bases agree with TRBD2. The CDR3 loop spans 17 amino acids. CDR1 and CDR2 from the germline V gene are SGHNT and YYREEE (reference sequence). J gave up 2 bases and V 1 base, and 5 bases lay outside the gene matches. CDR3: CASSLRLAGGPTDTQYF. The CDR3 DNA reads as TGTGCCAGCAGCTTGAGGCTAGCGGGGGGGCCCACAGATACGCAGTATTTT.

The chain joins TRBV20-1 to TRBJ2-1; no definite D call. The DNA end is a closer match to TRBJ2-7, so the J assignment may be wrong. Germline values: CDR1 DFQATT, CDR2 SNEGSKA (reference sequence). The CDR3 extends over 12 amino acids. The chain's CDR3 is CSARGSRDEQYF. The CDR3 nucleotides are TGCAGTGCTAGAGGCAGTAGGGACGAGCAGTACTTC.

The chain employs TRBV7-9 and TRBJ1-5, with D unresolved. CDR1 SEHNR and CDR2 FQNEAQ come from the germline V gene (reference sequence). The CDR3 has 13 residues. V was shortened by 5 bases and J by 6 bases, with 11 bases between the two germline ends. CDR3 region: CASSPDEGQPQHF. As DNA, the CDR3 is TGTGCCAGCAGCCCCGACGAAGGTCAGCCCCAGCATTTT.

This clonotype is judged medium-sized (0.01 to 0.1%). The chain carries TRBV6-6 and TRBJ2-7; 9 bases are shared with TRBD1. V gave up 5 bases and J gave up 0 bases; unmatched junction bases: 5. The CDR3 length is 15 residues. Germline CDR1 reads MNHNY; CDR2 reads SVGAGI (reference sequence). CDR3 DNA: TGTGCCAGCAGTCAGACAGGGGGGATCTCCTACGAGCAGTACTTC. It translates to CASSQTGGISYEQYF.

This clonotype has just a few counts. The gene calls are TRBV20-1 and TRBJ2-5; D may be TRBD1 (7 bases). CDR3 length equals 15 residues. V was trimmed by 6 bases and J by 1 base, leaving 18 bases between them. The germline V gene has CDR1 DFQATT and CDR2 SNEGSKA (reference sequence). For the CDR3, the DNA is TGCAGTGCAAACCCGGAGGAGGGGGCCCAAGAGACCCAGTACTTC. Amino acid sequence: CSANPEEGAQETQYF.

The rearrangement joins TRBV12-3 or TRBV12-4 to TRBJ1-1; 8 bases agree with TRBD1. Trimming cost V 6 bases and J 1 base; bases outside gene matches: 7. The CDR3 is 15 residues long. This CDR3 reads CASRGPGQGNTEAFF. CDR3 coding DNA: TGTGCCAGCAGGGGACCAGGACAGGGGAACACTGAAGCTTTCTTT.

The gene calls are TRBV11-2 and TRBJ2-1, with D unresolved. The CDR3 has 13 amino acids. V was shortened by 1 base and J by 1 base, with 2 bases between the two germline ends. CDR1 is SGHAT, CDR2 FQNNGV, per germline. The CDR3 protein is CASSLVSYNEQFF. Written as DNA, the CDR3 is TGTGCCAGCAGCTTAGTTTCCTACAATGAGCAGTTCTTC.

This clonotype is deemed large. The rearrangement links TRBV18 to TRBJ2-6; 12 nucleotides line up with TRBD1. The CDR3 totals 18 residues. V was clipped by 3 bases and J by 3 bases; unmatched bases: 6. The germline V gene encodes CDR1 KGHSH and CDR2 LQKENI. The CDR3 region is CASSPAGTGGGGANVLTF. The CDR3 DNA follows: TGTGCCAGCTCACCTGCCGGGACAGGGGGCGGTGGGGCCAACGTCCTGACTTTC. The full variable domain, with the rest looked up from reference TRBV18 and TRBJ2-6, is NAGVMQNPRHLVRRRGQEARLRCSPMKGHSHVYWYRQLPEEGLKFMVYLQKENIIDESGMPKERFSAEFPKEGPSILRIQQVVRGDSAAYFCASSPAGTGGGGANVLTFGAGSRLTVL.

This clonotype is medium-sized by share. The chain recombines TRBV6-1 with TRBJ2-2; D not resolved. The germline V gene encodes CDR1 MNHNS and CDR2 SASEGT. This CDR3 region has 14 residues. Trimming stripped 1 base from V and 7 bases from J, with 10 bases between. This CDR3 is CASSEGPLYGELFF. Written as DNA, the CDR3 is TGTGCCAGCAGTGAAGGGCCCCTTTACGGGGAGCTGTTTTTT.

This clonotype is medium-sized. The chain combines TRBV30 with TRBJ2-2, with D hard to call. Germline lookup yields CDR1 GTSNPN and CDR2 SVGIG (reference sequence). The CDR3 loop spans 13 amino acids. The V end lost 4 bases, the J end lost 6 bases, and 12 bases lay between the germline ends. CDR3 sequence reads: CAWKLGISGELFF. The CDR3 nucleotides read TGTGCCTGGAAGCTAGGCATCTCCGGGGAGCTGTTTTTT. Complete variable domain (other parts from reference TRBV30 and TRBJ2-2): SQTIHQWPATLVQPVGSPLSLECTVEGTSNPNLYWYRQAAGRGLQLLFYSVGIGQISSEVPQNLSASRPQDRQFILSSKKLLLSDSGFYLCAWKLGISGELFFGEGSRLTVL.

This clonotype is categorized as medium-sized. This chain links TRBV24-1 with TRBJ2-2; TRBD2 aligns across 8 bases. Germline V gives CDR1 KGHDR, CDR2 SFDVKD. J gave up 5 bases and V 1 base, and 5 bases lay outside the gene matches. The CDR3 runs to 16 residues. The CDR3 region has the DNA TGTGCCACCAGTGATTTTGCCAGCGGGAGTACCGGGGAGCTGTTTTTT. Encoded protein: CATSDFASGSTGELFF.